The rows below give T cell receptor beta chains drawn from one sample of a study of T-cell reconstitution after alpha-beta-depleted transplantation in children. MiXCR was run by TCRdb on the PCR reads, yielding one entry per CDR3 protein. The table shows 200,000 to 250,000 distinct CDR3 sequences, with 9.5% to 13% occurring only once. The sample here was PBMCs, taken before TCRalphabeta/CD19-depleted stem cell transplant. All receptors come from a child in the first two years of life with acute myeloid leukemia, due to receive a stem cell transplant. Both conserved end residues are part of each CDR3. The D gene is left open where the match is weak. Clone sizes are given selectively: once, few, many, or a class where the clone is expanded.

size,V,D,J,DNA,CDR3
many,TRBV7-9,-,TRBJ2-7,TGTGCCAGCAGCTCGTATCTCGGACAACACGAGCAGTACTTC,CASSSYLGQHEQYF
few,TRBV7-9,-,TRBJ1-4,TGTGCCAGCAGCTTAGGACAGACGCCAGTAAAACTGTTTTTT,CASSLGQTPVKLFF
-,TRBV7-9,-,TRBJ2-3,TGTGCCAGCAGCTTTGCGTCGCCCGCGAGAGATACGCAGTATTTT,CASSFASPARDTQYF
many,TRBV28,-,TRBJ2-5,TGTGCCAGCAGTTTATGGTCGCAGGGGCAAGAGACCCAGTACTTC,CASSLWSQGQETQYF
many,TRBV4-1,-,TRBJ2-1,TGCGCCAGCAGCGAGAGAGGGCAACTCCTAGTTCCTTGGGAGCAGTTCTTC,CASSERGQLLVPWEQFF
many,TRBV6-5,-,TRBJ1-2,TGTGCCAGCAGTTCCGGGACAACTTATGGCTACACCTTC,CASSSGTTYGYTF
many,TRBV20-1,TRBD1,TRBJ1-4,TGCAGTGCTCCCCGGGACAGAGTCCCAGGGGAACTGTTTTTT,CSAPRDRVPGELFF
many,TRBV18,-,TRBJ1-5,TGTGCCAGCTCACGGGGGCAGGATCAGCCCCAGCATTTT,CASSRGQDQPQHF
many,TRBV20-1,-,TRBJ2-7,TGCAGTGCTATGGGACCCCGTGGCGAGCAGTACTTC,CSAMGPRGEQYF
many,TRBV7-9,-,TRBJ2-3,TGTGCCAGCAGCTTAGAACCCCTATGGCCAGATACGCAGTATTTT,CASSLEPLWPDTQYF
many,TRBV27,-,TRBJ2-2,TGTGCCAGCCTGAGAAACACCGGGGAGCTGTTTTTT,CASLRNTGELFF
many,TRBV7-8,-,TRBJ1-2,TGTGCCAGCAGCTTAGTACAGTTCGGCTATGGCTACACCTTC,CASSLVQFGYGYTF
many,TRBV29-1,-,TRBJ1-1,TGCAGCGTTGGGTCCCCCGACAGGCGGGGCACTGAAGCTTTCTTT,CSVGSPDRRGTEAFF
many,TRBV12-3/TRBV12-4,-,TRBJ1-1,TGTGCCAGCAGTTTGCTTGGGCGTCGGAACACTGAAGCTTTCTTT,CASSLLGRRNTEAFF
many,TRBV20-1,TRBD1,TRBJ2-1,TGCAGTGCTAGGACCCAACAGGGGTACAATGAGCAGTTCTTC,CSARTQQGYNEQFF
many,TRBV10-3,TRBD2,TRBJ2-7,TGTGCCATCAGTGAAGGACTAGCGGGAGAAGGCTACGAGCAGTACTTC,CAISEGLAGEGYEQYF
-,TRBV5-1,-,TRBJ2-7,TGCGCCAGCAGCCCCGGTCCAGGGGGACTCTACGAGCAGTACTTC,CASSPGPGGLYEQYF
many,TRBV12-3/TRBV12-4,TRBD1,TRBJ1-2,TGTGCCAGCAGCCGGCCGGGACAGGGGTGGAATGGCTACACCTTC,CASSRPGQGWNGYTF
-,TRBV5-1,TRBD2,TRBJ2-1,TGCGCCAGCAGCTTGGCCGCTAGCGGGGGGGCTAATGAGCAGTTCTTC,CASSLAASGGANEQFF
many,TRBV28,-,TRBJ2-1,TGTGCCAGCAGCCCCCCGGTCGGGTTCCTGTATGAGCAGTTCTTC,CASSPPVGFLYEQFF
many,TRBV12-3/TRBV12-4,TRBD2,TRBJ2-7,TGTGCCAGCAGGGGGGGACTAGCGGTATCCTACGAGCAGTACTTC,CASRGGLAVSYEQYF
many,TRBV21-1,-,TRBJ2-5,TGTGCCAGCAGCAAAGCACGGGACAGGGGGCCGCGGCAAGAGACCCAGTACTTC,CASSKARDRGPRQETQYF
many,TRBV20-1,TRBD2,TRBJ2-5,TGCAGTGCTCCCGGGGGGGCATATGAGACCCAGTACTTC,CSAPGGAYETQYF
many,TRBV7-2,-,TRBJ2-1,TGTGCCAGCAGCTTATTGAAGGGAACCTTTTGGGGCAATGAGCAGTTCTTC,CASSLLKGTFWGNEQFF
many,TRBV7-9,TRBD2,TRBJ2-2,TGTGCCAGCAGCCGTGCCGGGACTAGCGGAACCGGGGAGCTGTTTTTT,CASSRAGTSGTGELFF
many,TRBV27,-,TRBJ2-5,TGTGCCAGCAGTCCATTCAACGGGATTGGGGAGACCCAGTACTTC,CASSPFNGIGETQYF
-,TRBV11-1,-,TRBJ2-7,TGTGCCAGCAGCCATCGATCCATGGGGGCGGACTACGAGCAGTACTTC,CASSHRSMGADYEQYF
-,TRBV12-3/TRBV12-4,TRBD1,TRBJ1-5,TGTGTCAGCAGGGACAGTTTTAGCAATCAGCCCCAGCATTTT,CVSRDSFSNQPQHF
many,TRBV5-1,-,TRBJ2-5,TGCGCCAGCAGCTTGGTACAGAAGAAAGAGACCCAGTACTTC,CASSLVQKKETQYF
many,TRBV19,-,TRBJ2-7,TGTGCCAGTAGTCTGACCGGGACCTCCTACGAGCAGTACTTC,CASSLTGTSYEQYF
many,TRBV11-2,TRBD1,TRBJ1-3,TGTGCCAGCAGCTTTAGATCGGGGCAGGGGGCTTCTGGAAACACCATATATTTT,CASSFRSGQGASGNTIYF
many,TRBV5-1,-,TRBJ2-1,TGCGCCAGCGGCCAGGGCAGGGTTTCCTACAATGAGCAGTTCTTC,CASGQGRVSYNEQFF
many,TRBV6-2/TRBV6-3,TRBD1,TRBJ1-1,TGTGCCAGCGAGAGGGACAGGGGGAACACTGAAGCTTTCTTT,CASERDRGNTEAFF
many,TRBV7-2,-,TRBJ2-1,TGTGCCAGCAGCCAGGGGTCCCATGAGCAGTTCTTC,CASSQGSHEQFF
once,TRBV7-9,-,TRBJ1-4,TGTGCCAGCAGCTTAGCCGGGGCGACTGAAAAACTGTTTTTT,CASSLAGATEKLFF
many,TRBV28,TRBD2,TRBJ2-1,TGTGCCAGCAGTTTAGGGGGGGGTAATGAGCAGTTCTTC,CASSLGGGNEQFF
many,TRBV20-1,-,TRBJ1-6,TGCAGTGCTAGAGATTCTGGGTCCGACCCAGACTATTCACCCCTCCACTTT,CSARDSGSDPDYSPLHF
many,TRBV7-3,TRBD2,TRBJ2-1,TGTGCCAGCAGCTTAGCTAGCGGGGGGGCCGCGGTTTACAATGAGCAGTTCTTC,CASSLASGGAAVYNEQFF
many,TRBV4-1,-,TRBJ1-5,TGCGCCAGCAGCCAAGTCTATAGCAATCAGCCCCAGCATTTT,CASSQVYSNQPQHF
many,TRBV11-1,-,TRBJ1-2,TGTGCCAGCAGCTTAGTGTCGGACAAAGGCGTAGGGCTATTCTATGGCTACACCTTC,CASSLVSDKGVGLFYGYTF
many,TRBV20-1,TRBD2,TRBJ2-7,TGCAGTGCTACCCCTAGCGGGAGACCGTACGAGCAGTACTTC,CSATPSGRPYEQYF
many,TRBV20-1,-,TRBJ2-2,TGCAGTGCTAACGTCTATGACAGGACGAACACCGGGGAGCTGTTTTTT,CSANVYDRTNTGELFF
few,TRBV18,-,TRBJ2-7,TGTGCCAGCTCACCAAGTCGTAACAGACCCTACGAGCAGTACTTC,CASSPSRNRPYEQYF
many,TRBV20-1,-,TRBJ2-2,TGCAGTGCTAGAGAGAGTTTGCCCACCCACACCGGGGAGCTGTTTTTT,CSARESLPTHTGELFF
many,TRBV25-1,TRBD2,TRBJ2-1,TGTGCCAGCAGCCTTGGGGTGGGACTAGCGTACAATGAGCAGTTCTTC,CASSLGVGLAYNEQFF
many,TRBV7-8,-,TRBJ2-1,TGTGCCAGCAGCTTAGCTAGCAGCTCCTACAATGAGCAGTTCTTC,CASSLASSSYNEQFF
-,TRBV14,TRBD2,TRBJ2-1,TGTGCCAGCAGCCTTCTAGCGGGAGTCTACAATGAGCAGTTCTTC,CASSLLAGVYNEQFF
many,TRBV12-3/TRBV12-4,-,TRBJ1-4,TGTGCCAGCAGTCGCGGCGCAACTAATGAAAAACTGTTTTTT,CASSRGATNEKLFF
many,TRBV15,TRBD1,TRBJ2-1,TGTGCCACCAGCAGAGATCCCACAGGGGGTCGGAATGAGCAGTTCTTC,CATSRDPTGGRNEQFF
many,TRBV12-3/TRBV12-4,TRBD2,TRBJ2-1,TGTGCCAGCAGACTAGCGGGAGGCTACAATGAGCAGTTCTTC,CASRLAGGYNEQFF
few,TRBV28,-,TRBJ2-7,TGTGCCAGCAGTTTACCCCTCCGGACAGCCTCGGGGTACGAGCAGTACTTC,CASSLPLRTASGYEQYF
many,TRBV15,TRBD1,TRBJ2-5,TGTGCCACCAGCAGAGATCAGGGGGCGGAGACCCAGTACTTC,CATSRDQGAETQYF